Presented here are 25 T cell receptor beta chains from one specimen sequenced in a study of blood T cell repertoires in COVID-19 (dated by TCRdb to 2018 to 2020). Preparation of the library involved the immunoSEQ multiplex PCR assay. Entries here come from immuneACCESS through TCRdb and include only in-frame sequences with V and J called. Some clones fail to appear in such tables; in the studies checked, an unresolved V gene covers under half of the shortfall, and the cause of the remainder is unknown. This sample holds 250,000 or so clones; approximately 82% were observed only once. The ten biggest clones cover roughly 2% of the sample. The sample taken for sequencing was peripheral blood. The origin of the receptors is a man aged 25-45 years who had recovered from COVID-19.

This clone was seen just once. The rearrangement links TRBV27 to TRBJ1-2, with TRBD1 as a possible D gene (5 bases). This CDR3 has 13 residues. V was trimmed by 3 bases and J by 4 bases, leaving 9 bases between them. Germline lookup yields CDR1 MNHEY and CDR2 SMNVEV (reference sequence). The CDR3 sequence is CASSFTGLYGYTF. As DNA, the CDR3 is TGTGCCAGCAGTTTCACAGGCCTCTATGGCTACACCTTC.

The chain uses TRBV3-1 (or the pseudogene TRBV3-2) and TRBJ2-3; TRBD2 aligns across 9 bases. Per germline, CDR1 LGHDT and CDR2 YNNKEL (reference sequence). The CDR3 sequence is 21 residues long. The V and J ends lost 0 bases and 2 bases, in that order; junction bases with no gene match: 18. For the CDR3, the DNA is TGTGCCAGCAGCCAAGATCGGGGTGGTCTAGCGGGACCGGTCAACACAGATACGCAGTATTTT. This encodes CASSQDRGGLAGPVNTDTQYF.

This sequence joins TRBV15 and TRBJ2-5, with D perhaps matching TRBD1 (5 bases). CDR3 size: 13 residues. From germline, CDR1 is LNHNV and CDR2 YYDKDF (reference sequence). With 3 bases removed from V and 5 bases from J, the gap between germline ends came to 10 bases. The CDR3 DNA reads TGTGCCACCAGCAGGGGGCTCCGGGAGACCCAGTACTTC. Its protein product is CATSRGLRETQYF.

This clone appeared once. The identical CDR3 is also encoded by other nucleotide sequences in the sample. The chain combines TRBV5-1 with TRBJ2-2, with 7 bases that match TRBD1. In germline, CDR1 is SGHRS, CDR2 YFSETQ. This CDR3 contains 15 residues. The V gene end was trimmed by 1 base and the J gene end by 4 bases; junction bases not matched to a gene: 4. The CDR3, as DNA: TGCGCCAGCAGCTTGAGGGGGCCCGGCACCGGGGAGCTGTTTTTT. Its protein is CASSLRGPGTGELFF.

This chain joins TRBV5-1 and TRBJ2-1, with D possibly TRBD2 on 6 matching bases. V was clipped by 5 bases and J by 9 bases, with 30 bases between them. The CDR3 covers 18 residues. From germline, CDR1 is SGHRS and CDR2 YFSETQ. The CDR3 sequence: CASRTNLVGSGRSSEQFF. CDR3 DNA sequence: TGCGCCAGCAGGACAAACTTAGTAGGAAGCGGGCGGTCCTCTGAGCAGTTCTTC.

This chain links TRBV5-6 with TRBJ1-1; D is unclear. V shed 1 base and J shed 6 bases, with 19 bases lying between them. CDR3 length: 16 residues. Germline V gene data show CDR1 as SGHDT and CDR2 as YYEEEE. The CDR3 region is CASSLYPDLRIAEAFF. For the CDR3, the DNA is TGTGCCAGCAGCTTGTATCCGGACTTACGTATTGCTGAAGCTTTCTTT. The full variable domain, completed using reference TRBV5-6 and TRBJ1-1, is DAGVTQSPTHLIKTRGQQVTLRCSPKSGHDTVSWYQQALGQGPQFIFQYYEEEERQRGNFPDRFSGHQFPNYSSELNVNALLLGDSALYLCASSLYPDLRIAEAFFGQGTRLTVV.

This clone has only a few counts. The genes are TRBV27 and TRBJ2-2; 8 bases agree with TRBD2. The germline gives CDR1 MNHEY, CDR2 SMNVEV (reference sequence). This CDR3 is 15 amino acids long. V was clipped by 7 bases and J by 7 bases; unmatched bases: 11. The CDR3 loop reads CASTLKPGGVGELFF. CDR3 in DNA: TGTGCCAGCACCCTCAAGCCGGGGGGGGTCGGGGAGCTGTTTTTT.

The chain employs TRBV10-3 and TRBJ2-3; 7 bases align to TRBD2. With 6 bases clipped from V and 0 bases from J, the junction kept 6 bases outside the gene matches. In germline, CDR1 is ENHRY, CDR2 SYGVKD. The CDR3 runs to 15 residues. The CDR3 protein is CAISEYSGSTDTQYF. CDR3 sequence (DNA): TGTGCCATCAGCGAATATAGCGGGAGCACAGATACGCAGTATTTT.

This clone was picked up a small number of times. This chain joins TRBV15 and TRBJ1-1; D remains unclear. Deletions cut 5 bases from V and 3 bases from J, with 13 bases between. The CDR3 contains 14 residues. CDR1 and CDR2 from the germline V gene are LNHNV and YYDKDF (reference sequence). CDR3 in amino acids: CATSSIRGYTEAFF. DNA of the CDR3: TGTGCCACCAGCTCCATACGAGGGTACACTGAAGCTTTCTTT.

As regards this clone: Germline and junction disagree at one end, which may indicate a read error. The gene calls are TRBV6-5 and TRBJ2-7, with 7 bases lining up with TRBD1. Germline CDR1 and CDR2: MNHEY and SVGAGI. The CDR3 extends over 15 amino acids. The chain's CDR3 is CASSNSGTDPYEQYF. As DNA, the CDR3 is TGTGCCAGCAGTAACTCCGGGACAGACCCCTACGAGCAGTACTTC.

The V call is TRBV5-5, the J call TRBJ1-2, with a possible D match to TRBD1 (5 bases). Between the trimmed V and J ends, which lost 4 bases and 4 bases, there was a span of 17 bases. The V gene's germline CDR1 is SGHKS and CDR2 YYEKEE (reference sequence). The CDR3 runs to 15 residues. The CDR3 here is CASSAKTVTFYGYTF. CDR3 nucleotide sequence: TGTGCCAGCAGCGCCAAGACAGTGACCTTCTATGGCTACACCTTC.

The V gene is TRBV27, the J gene TRBJ2-3, with a weak D call TRBD1 (7 bases). This CDR3 region has 14 residues. V gave up 8 bases and J gave up 3 bases, with 15 bases separating them. Germline CDR1 and CDR2: MNHEY and SMNVEV (reference sequence). The CDR3 region is CASPRRGLTDTQYF. CDR3 nucleotides: TGTGCCAGCCCCCGGAGGGGGCTGACAGATACGCAGTATTTT.

This chain links TRBV28 with TRBJ2-5; tentatively, D is TRBD2 (5 bases). Trimming pared 3 bases from V and 4 bases from J, leaving 12 bases between. Per the germline V gene, CDR1 is MDHEN and CDR2 is SYDVKM. The length of the CDR3 is 14 residues. CDR3 coding DNA: TGTGCCAGCAGTTTGGTCCGACGGGGAGAGACCCAGTACTTC. Amino acid sequence: CASSLVRRGETQYF.

The chain recombines TRBV6-5 with TRBJ2-5, with D possibly matching TRBD1 (5 bases). V was pared by 6 bases and J by 5 bases, with 19 bases between. The CDR3 is 15 residues long. The germline V gene encodes CDR1 MNHEY and CDR2 SVGAGI. Written as DNA, the CDR3 is TGTGCCAGCAGCGACAAGACAGAGATTCAGGAGACCCAGTACTTC. Translation gives CASSDKTEIQETQYF.

With respect to this clone: Other DNA sequences in this specimen translate into the identical CDR3. The chain carries TRBV12-3 or TRBV12-4 and TRBJ2-5, with a tentative D call TRBD2 (5 bases). The CDR3 length is 13 residues. Trimming pared 5 bases from V and 1 base from J, leaving 8 bases between. DNA for the CDR3: TGTGCCAGCAGTCTGAGCGGCCAAGAGACCCAGTACTTC. It codes for CASSLSGQETQYF.

V is TRBV9 and J is TRBJ2-5; 7 bases map to TRBD1. The germline V gene encodes CDR1 SGDLS and CDR2 YYNGEE. J lost 2 bases, V lost 3 bases, and 4 bases had no gene match. The CDR3 is 14 residues long. CDR3: CASSAGTEQETQYF. The CDR3 DNA is TGTGCCAGCAGCGCCGGGACAGAGCAAGAGACCCAGTACTTC.

This chain connects TRBV29-1 to TRBJ1-1; no clear D. The CDR3 consists of 14 residues. Trimming took off 7 bases at V and 1 base at J, with 16 bases between the two ends. Germline CDR1 SQVTM, CDR2 ANQGSEA. CDR3 in amino acids: CSAIRELSNTEAFF. As DNA, the CDR3 is TGCAGCGCCATTCGGGAGTTGTCGAACACTGAAGCTTTCTTT.

V usage is TRBV29-1 and J usage is TRBJ2-5; 7 bases align to TRBD1. This CDR3 is built from 13 residues. Germline V CDR1 and CDR2: SQVTM, ANQGSEA. Germline trimming cut 6 bases from V and 5 bases from J; bases unmatched to any gene: 9. This CDR3 reads CSVIKTGAETQYF. DNA for the CDR3: TGCAGCGTAATTAAAACAGGGGCGGAGACCCAGTACTTC.

This chain connects TRBV5-1 to TRBJ2-3; TRBD1 matches 7 bases. Germline CDR1 is SGHRS and CDR2 is YFSETQ. The ends lost 3 bases at V and 0 bases at J; junction bases unmatched: 4. The CDR3 totals 15 residues. The CDR3, as DNA: TGCGCCAGCAGCTACGGACAGGCTAGCACAGATACGCAGTATTTT. This codes for CASSYGQASTDTQYF.

The rearrangement joins TRBV18 to TRBJ2-3; weak D call: TRBD1 (5 bases). CDR1 is KGHSH, CDR2 LQKENI, per germline. This CDR3 is 14 amino acids long. V lost 2 bases and J 3 bases, leaving 9 bases between the germline ends. CDR3 bases: TGTGCCAGCTCACCAAGCAGGGTTACAGATACGCAGTATTTT. This sequence encodes CASSPSRVTDTQYF.

The V call is TRBV10-3, the J call TRBJ1-1; 8 nucleotides agree with TRBD1. Trimming removed 2 bases from V and 11 bases from J; junction bases left unmatched: 7. The CDR3 has 13 amino acids. Germline CDR1 is ENHRY and CDR2 is SYGVKD. The chain's CDR3 is CAISERGQDGAFF. CDR3 DNA sequence: TGTGCCATCAGTGAGAGGGGACAGGATGGGGCTTTCTTT.

This chain uses TRBV6-5 with TRBJ2-3; 8 positions agree with TRBD1. The CDR3 contains 12 residues. CDR1 and CDR2 (germline): MNHEY, SVGAGI. Trimming cost V 5 bases and J 9 bases; bases outside gene matches: 4. CDR3 residues: CASSPRQGTQYF. The CDR3 nucleotides read TGTGCCAGCAGTCCCCGACAGGGGACGCAGTATTTT.

The J gene is TRBJ1-2, the V gene TRBV10-3, with 9 bases lining up with TRBD1. The CDR3 sequence is 17 residues long. Germline lookup yields CDR1 ENHRY and CDR2 SYGVKD. J was trimmed by 0 bases and V by 10 bases; bases with no gene match: 15. CDR3 DNA sequence: TGTGCCACCGGGGACAGGGTAGGAGAGGGGACTAACTATGGCTACACCTTC. Amino acids: CATGDRVGEGTNYGYTF.

This chain uses TRBV7-3 with TRBJ2-5; maybe TRBD2 (6 bases). This CDR3 region has 15 residues. Trimming left V 5 bases short and J 7 bases short, with 20 bases between. Germline CDR1 reads SGHTA; CDR2 reads FQGTGA. In DNA, the CDR3 is TGTGCCAGCAGCCGCCAAGCGGGTCTTCTCGGGACCCAGTACTTC. As protein: CASSRQAGLLGTQYF.

A single count supports this clone. The genes are TRBV6-5 and TRBJ2-3; 7 nucleotides agree with TRBD1. The germline V gene has CDR1 MNHEY and CDR2 SVGAGI. V lost 6 bases and J lost 3; bases outside the gene matches: 9. There are 15 residues in the CDR3. In DNA, the CDR3 is TGTGCCAGCAGACCCTTAGGGGGCGCGACAGATACGCAGTATTTT. Translating it yields CASRPLGGATDTQYF.